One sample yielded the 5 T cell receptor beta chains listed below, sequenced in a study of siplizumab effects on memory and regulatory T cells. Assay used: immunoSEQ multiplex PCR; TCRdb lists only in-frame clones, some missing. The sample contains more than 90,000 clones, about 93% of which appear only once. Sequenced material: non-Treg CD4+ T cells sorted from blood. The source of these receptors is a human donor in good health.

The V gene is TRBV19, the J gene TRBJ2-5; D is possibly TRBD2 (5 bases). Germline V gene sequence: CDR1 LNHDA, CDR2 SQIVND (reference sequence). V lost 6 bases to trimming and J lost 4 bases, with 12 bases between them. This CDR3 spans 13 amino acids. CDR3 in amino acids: CASRNFEGETQYF. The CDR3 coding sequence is TGTGCCAGTAGGAACTTTGAGGGAGAGACCCAGTACTTC.

For the CDR3, the DNA is TGCGCCAGCAGCCTTGGTGACAGGGTGGACACTGAAGCTTTCTTT. This gives the protein CASSLGDRVDTEAFF. The rearrangement joins TRBV5-1 to TRBJ1-1, with 7 bases matching TRBD1. This CDR3 has 15 residues. Germline loops: CDR1 SGHRS, CDR2 YFSETQ. The ends lost 4 bases at V and 3 bases at J; junction bases unmatched: 9.

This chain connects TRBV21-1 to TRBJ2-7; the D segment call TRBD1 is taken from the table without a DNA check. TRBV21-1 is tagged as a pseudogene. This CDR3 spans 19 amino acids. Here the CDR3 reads CASSKNAAGATGADYEQYF. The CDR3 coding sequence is TGTGCCAGCAGCAAGAATGCGGCTGGGGCTACAGGGGCCGACTACGAGCAGTACTTC.

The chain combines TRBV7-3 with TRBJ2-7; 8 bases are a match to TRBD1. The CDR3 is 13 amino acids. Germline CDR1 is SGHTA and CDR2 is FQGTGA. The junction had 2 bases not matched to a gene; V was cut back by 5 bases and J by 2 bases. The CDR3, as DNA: TGTGCCAGCAGCCCGGACAGGGCCTACGAGCAGTACTTC. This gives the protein CASSPDRAYEQYF.

The CDR3 reads CASSQNGQTTNYGYTF. The CDR3, as DNA: TGCGCCAGCAGCCAAAACGGACAGACGACTAACTATGGCTACACCTTC. The chain has TRBV4-1 and TRBJ1-2; a weak D match, TRBD1 (6 bases). This CDR3 has 16 amino acids. V gave up 2 bases and J gave up 0 bases, with 13 bases separating them. The germline V gene encodes CDR1 MGHRA and CDR2 YSYEKL.